This T cell receptor beta chain was retrieved from a study of regulatory T cells in long-lasting Graves disease (dated by TCRdb to the early 2020s). Looking at the study overall: Patients with newly diagnosed Graves' disease had been on antithyroid drugs for under 3 months. Persistent Graves' disease patients were compared with newly diagnosed Graves' disease patients by peripheral blood TCR sequencing and RNA sequencing. The study was conducted in China and was registered as a clinical trial. A total of around 35 samples underwent TCR sequencing, from roughly 13 patients with persistent Graves' disease and roughly 20 patients with newly diagnosed Graves' disease. Results the study describes overall, beyond this receptor: Only the TCR beta chain was sequenced and analyzed. Peripheral blood alone was examined, since thyroid tissue, which constituted the primary lesion, could not be accessed. Persistent patients shared more public clonotypes among themselves (around 3,000) than newly diagnosed patients did (more than 850). Compared with newly diagnosed patients, patients with persistent Graves' disease had lower TCR Shannon entropy and fewer highly expanded clones, which suggests clonal expansion. Preferential use of TRBV28, TRBJ1-2 and TRBJ2-5 was observed in persistent disease, whereas TRBV20-1 and TRBJ2-1 were favored in newly diagnosed disease. The small sample size was acknowledged by the authors as a limitation that may reduce accuracy.

Libraries were built with multiplex PCR. Sequencing took place on an Illumina HiSeq 4000. TCR beta libraries were built with iRepertoire HTBI primers and Arm-PCR amplification of CDR3 regions. PCR products were gel purified before sequencing. The published analysis was carried out like this. Across samples, 60 to 80 TRBV and 13 to 15 TRBJ segments were identified and used for gene usage analysis of CDR3 amino acid clonotypes. COPE and FqMerger were used to merge the filtered high-quality paired reads into contigs. BLAST was used to align contigs to IMGT TRBV, TRBD and TRBJ reference genes, with CDR3 defined following IMGT. Highly expanded clones were defined as clonotypes with a frequency above 0.1%. Shannon entropy was used to measure repertoire diversity, and the Gini coefficient was used to measure V-J evenness. A clonotype found in more than one individual was treated as public. TCRdb reprocessed the public reads (quality trimming at Q25 with fastp, clone calling with MiXCR) and kept in-frame beta chains. Under each unique CDR3 protein, matching rows form one entry showing the most common genes and DNA. The V and J calls here are based on TCRdb, not the publication. The sample records 400,000 to 500,000 distinct CDR3 sequences, about 15% of which are singletons. Approximately 15% of the sample goes to the ten largest clones.

Ends trimmed: V by 3 bases, J by 6 bases; bases unmatched to a gene: 4. CDR1 MNHEY and CDR2 SMNVEV were looked up in the germline V gene (reference sequence). Measured from the cysteine to the phenylalanine, the CDR3 is 15 residues long. Of the read, only the CDR3 DNA is kept; its 45 bases are in frame from base 1. There are many counts of this clonotype. The antigen this receptor binds is unknown. Base qualities were left out, and no much larger clone turns up one base away. The time point label corresponds to: newly diagnosed GD, antithyroid drugs for less than 3 months. For both TCR sequencing and RNA sequencing, RNA was extracted from PBMCs in TRIzol. The diagnosis of Graves' disease was made according to American Thyroid Association guidelines. Recruitment of patients was carried out at an endocrinology department in Xi'an, China. Each patient gave roughly 8.4 milliliters of peripheral blood, collected in an EDTA anticoagulant tube. Ficoll Paque Plus density gradient separation was used to isolate PBMCs, and no further T cell sorting was performed. An Agilent 2100 Bioanalyzer and agarose gel were used to assess RNA quality, and a NanoDrop 2000 was used to measure RNA concentration.

These data were also reused for a study on T cells in Graves' hyperthyroidism and ophthalmopathy. In that second paper, the authors write: A patient counted as having stable Graves' hyperthyroidism if no progression to ophthalmopathy occurred over 18 months of follow-up. The hyperthyroidism patients were between 18 and 65 years old and newly diagnosed, with a disease duration of less than 2 months. Patients with uncontrolled infections, other autoimmune diseases, pregnancy or lactation were excluded. Diagnoses relied on clinical symptoms, serum thyroxine and TRAb, thyroid ultrasound and orbital computed tomography. A first-round RT-PCR of the TCR CDR3 used the HTBI primer set with the Qiagen OneStep RT-PCR kit. Most expanded thyroid clonotypes (frequency above 0.001) were also detected in blood, a finding suggesting that blood repertoires may reflect thyroid immune responses. A model built on a 13 V-J signature distinguished ophthalmopathy from stable hyperthyroidism, reaching 85% to 90% sensitivity and approximately 83% specificity in cross-validation and 80%/75% in testing. During validation, the model predicted progression to ophthalmopathy a median of about 6.3 months ahead of onset, with around 71% sensitivity and 72.22% specificity. To identify distinguishing TCR V-J signatures, a discovery cohort of some 99 patients was used, comprising 43 with Graves' ophthalmopathy and 55 to 65 with stable Graves' hyperthyroidism. Whether ophthalmopathy could be predicted prospectively was tested in an independent validation cohort made up of some 20 hyperthyroidism patients plus 17 patients who later progressed to ophthalmopathy. For training and testing, the 95 to 100 patients in the discovery cohort were randomly divided in a 7:3 ratio. The study also compared thyroid tissue and blood T-cell repertoires from about 6 Graves' hyperthyroidism patients. Once sampling was done, hyperthyroidism patients were given methimazole at a starting dose of 30 mg daily, whereas ophthalmopathy patients were given high-dose intravenous methylprednisolone. A second multiplex PCR round built the libraries, followed by size selection and purification. The libraries were sequenced on an Illumina HiSeq2000 using paired-end 100 bp reads. Raw data were processed with SOAPnuke, discarding reads with adapters, uncalled bases, mean Phred below 15, or no exact constant-primer or identifier match. High-quality paired reads were merged with COPE v1.2.5, and unique nucleotide sequences were defined as clonotypes. MiTCR v1.1 was used to align clonotypes to the IMGT TRBV, TRBD and TRBJ reference segments. The analysis included only V-J combinations with a frequency above 0.0001, which together covered 99% to 99.2% of the repertoires. A TCS score was defined as the ratio between F50 (clonal expansion) and ExV (chaos), using BLOSUM62-based TCRdist between CDR3 peptides within each V-J. Welch's t-statistics and random forest reduced roughly 540 V-J features to 10 to 15, which were used in a naive Bayes classifier (R e1071). Sample size was not statistically predetermined, and blinding of investigators to group allocation was not performed. TCR Vbeta CDR3 sequencing of approximately 140 peripheral blood samples (roughly 43 ophthalmopathy, 75 or so hyperthyroidism and 17 progressor patients) is reported in the paper.

The TCR sequence derives from a woman in her twenties or thirties with Graves disease. Donor details come from another sample of the same person, matched by shared clones. Source: peripheral blood mononuclear cells (PBMCs), taken at new diagnosis, from a patient treated with antithyroid drugs. The rearrangement combines TRBV27 with TRBJ2-1, with 11 bases in between that match TRBD2. This receptor has the CDR3 CASSFIAGGGNEQFF. The base sequence is TGTGCCAGCAGTTTTATAGCGGGAGGGGGCAATGAGCAGTTCTTC.